A selection of T cell receptor beta chains follows, all from one sample in a study of blood T cell repertoires in COVID-19. TCRdb keeps only in-frame clones here, not all; method: immunoSEQ multiplex PCR. The sample lists fewer than 200,000 clones, about 78% seen once, with roughly 8.7% in the top ten. The sequenced sample consisted of peripheral blood. The receptors originated from a woman in her 50s with active or convalescent COVID-19. Both conserved end residues are part of each CDR3.

j_gene	v_gene	CDR3aa
TRBJ2-5	TRBV20-1	CSARISETQYF
TRBJ2-7	TRBV5-4	CASSSGGGLAGGGRPYEQYF
TRBJ1-3	TRBV7-9	CASSRRGGLSGNTIYF
TRBJ2-7	TRBV6-2/TRBV6-3	CASSRDTAYEQYF
TRBJ1-2	TRBV19	CAHSICGGYTF
TRBJ2-7	TRBV6-5	CASSTGLREQYF
TRBJ2-1	TRBV9	CASSVLGEETEQFF
TRBJ2-7	TRBV27	CASSKTGTATYEQYF
TRBJ1-1	TRBV9	CASSLFTGGVTEAFF
TRBJ2-5	TRBV28	CASTFSSGLAGAETQYF
TRBJ2-7	TRBV5-1	CASSLWTGGNEQYF
TRBJ1-1	TRBV5-5	CASSWTGINTEAFF
TRBJ2-3	TRBV5-5	CASSFIGSSDTQYF
TRBJ2-7	TRBV12-3/TRBV12-4	CASSPPYYEQYF
TRBJ2-3	TRBV6-6	CASRRGGSADTQYF
TRBJ1-1	TRBV15	CATSRDLPGSNTEAFF
TRBJ1-4	TRBV19	CASTGRATNEKLFF
TRBJ2-7	TRBV29-1	CSGTSGSLGEQYF
TRBJ2-7	TRBV19	CASSLSTGSYEQYF
TRBJ1-3	TRBV5-1	CASSHRNQGSGNTIYF
TRBJ1-6	TRBV5-1	CASSLVQGAWRNSPLHF
TRBJ1-2	TRBV4-3	CASSRERQGGYTF
TRBJ2-4	TRBV10-3	CAISPGQREGLYF
TRBJ2-2	TRBV7-6	CASSSRVGLAGGNTGELFF
TRBJ2-3	TRBV6-2/TRBV6-3	CASSDGGLVPRDTQYF
TRBJ1-1	TRBV29-1	CSVAVGRTENTEAFF
TRBJ2-7	TRBV3-1/TRBV3-2	CASTDRVSHEQYF
TRBJ1-3	TRBV20-1	CSASYNIHSGNTIYF
TRBJ2-7	TRBV4-3	CASSQDYLDIHEQYF
TRBJ2-3	TRBV7-9	CASPPGSATGTDTQYF
TRBJ1-2	TRBV5-1	CASSEDRGNYGYTF